This entry concerns a single TCR beta chain. The antigen is unknown. In TCRdb, the 5' RACE reads were re-called with MiXCR into one record per CDR3 protein. This table has approximately 590,000 distinct CDR3 sequences, just under 10% appearing once. This sample is drawn from a study of identical twins. Regarding the study as a whole: Out-of-frame TCR alpha sharing in monozygotic twins exceeded recombination model predictions. An excess of low generation probability was shown by twin-shared out-of-frame alpha sequences.

These data were likewise used in another study, on yellow fever vaccine responses in identical twins.

What was sequenced was PBMCs. The clonotype originates from a woman younger than 30 in good health.

CDR3 in DNA: TGCGCCAGCAGCGTCCAGGGGGCCCAAGAGACCCAGTACTTC. Protein sequence: CASSVQGAQETQYF. The chain links TRBV5-1 to TRBJ2-5; 8 positions match TRBD1. V shed 4 bases and J 1 base; nucleotides not matched to a gene: 3. This CDR3 spans 14 amino acids. Germline lookup yields CDR1 SGHRS and CDR2 YFSETQ. The full variable domain, with the rest looked up from reference TRBV5-1 and TRBJ2-5, is KAGVTQTPRYLIKTRGQQVTLSCSPISGHRSVSWYQQTPGQGLQFLFEYFSETQRNKGNFPGRFSGRQFSNSRSEMNVSTLELGDSALYLCASSVQGAQETQYFGPGTRLLVL.